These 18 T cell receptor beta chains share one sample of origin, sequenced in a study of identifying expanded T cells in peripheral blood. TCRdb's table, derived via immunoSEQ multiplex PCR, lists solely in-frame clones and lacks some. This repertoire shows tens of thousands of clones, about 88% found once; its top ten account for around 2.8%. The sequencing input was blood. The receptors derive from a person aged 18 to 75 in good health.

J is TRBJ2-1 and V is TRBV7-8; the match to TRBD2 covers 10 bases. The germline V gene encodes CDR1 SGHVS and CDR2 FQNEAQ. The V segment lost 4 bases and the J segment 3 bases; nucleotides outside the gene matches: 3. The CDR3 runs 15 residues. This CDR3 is CASSSTSGDYNEQFF. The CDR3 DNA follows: TGTGCCAGCAGCTCCACTAGCGGGGACTACAATGAGCAGTTCTTC.

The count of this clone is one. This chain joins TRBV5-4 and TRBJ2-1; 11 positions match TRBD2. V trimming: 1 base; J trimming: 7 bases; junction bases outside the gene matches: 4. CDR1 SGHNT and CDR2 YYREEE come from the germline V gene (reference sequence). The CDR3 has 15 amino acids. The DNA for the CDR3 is TGTGCCAGCAGCTTGAAACTAGCGGGAGAGAATGAGCAGTTCTTC. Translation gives CASSLKLAGENEQFF.

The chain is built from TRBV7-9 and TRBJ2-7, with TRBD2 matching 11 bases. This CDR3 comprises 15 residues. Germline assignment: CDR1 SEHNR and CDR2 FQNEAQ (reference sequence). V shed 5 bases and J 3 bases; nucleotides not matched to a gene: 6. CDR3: CASSGFSGRVYEQYF. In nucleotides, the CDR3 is TGTGCCAGCAGCGGATTTAGCGGGAGGGTCTACGAGCAGTACTTC.

DNA for the CDR3: TGTGCCAGCAGCCCCGGGGAGCGGGATGACAATGAGCAGTTCTTC. It yields the protein CASSPGERDDNEQFF. The rearrangement links TRBV21-1 to TRBJ2-1; the table's D gene call, TRBD2, was not cross checked with the DNA. TRBV21-1 is an annotated pseudogene. There are 15 residues in the CDR3.

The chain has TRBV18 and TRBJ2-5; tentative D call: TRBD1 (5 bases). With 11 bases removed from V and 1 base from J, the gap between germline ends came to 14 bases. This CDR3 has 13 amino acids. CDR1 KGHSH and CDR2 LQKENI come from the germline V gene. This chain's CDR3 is CAGSPGAQETQYF. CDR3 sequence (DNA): TGTGCCGGGTCACCTGGGGCCCAAGAGACCCAGTACTTC.

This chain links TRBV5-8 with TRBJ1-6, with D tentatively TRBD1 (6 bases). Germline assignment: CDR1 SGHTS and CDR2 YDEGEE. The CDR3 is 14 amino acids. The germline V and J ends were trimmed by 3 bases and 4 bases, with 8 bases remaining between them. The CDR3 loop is CASSSGQYNSPLHF. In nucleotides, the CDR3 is TGTGCCAGCAGCTCGGGACAATATAATTCACCCCTCCACTTT.

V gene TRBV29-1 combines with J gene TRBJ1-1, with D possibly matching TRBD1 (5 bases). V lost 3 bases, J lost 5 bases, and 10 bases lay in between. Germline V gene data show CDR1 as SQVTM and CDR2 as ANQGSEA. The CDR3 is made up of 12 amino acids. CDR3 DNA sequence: TGCAGCGTTGATACGGGGGGGACTGAAGCTTTCTTT. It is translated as CSVDTGGTEAFF.

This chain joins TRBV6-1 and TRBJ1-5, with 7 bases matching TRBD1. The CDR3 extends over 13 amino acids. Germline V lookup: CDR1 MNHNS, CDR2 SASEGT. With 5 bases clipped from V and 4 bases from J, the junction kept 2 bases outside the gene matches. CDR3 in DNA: TGTGCCAGCAGTTGGGACAGTAATCAGCCCCAGCATTTT. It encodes CASSWDSNQPQHF.

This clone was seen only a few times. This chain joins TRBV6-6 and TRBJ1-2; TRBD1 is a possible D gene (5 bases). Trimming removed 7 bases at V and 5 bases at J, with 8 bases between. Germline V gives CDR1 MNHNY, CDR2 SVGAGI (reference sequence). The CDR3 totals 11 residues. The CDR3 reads CASIGGYGYTF. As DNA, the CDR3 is TGTGCCAGCATTGGGGGTTATGGCTACACCTTC.

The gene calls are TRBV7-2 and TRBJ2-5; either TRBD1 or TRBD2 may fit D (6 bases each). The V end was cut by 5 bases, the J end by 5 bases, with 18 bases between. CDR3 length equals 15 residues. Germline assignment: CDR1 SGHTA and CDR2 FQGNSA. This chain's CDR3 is CASSPVVGGWETQYF. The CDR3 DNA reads TGTGCCAGCAGCCCCGTAGTGGGGGGCTGGGAGACCCAGTACTTC.

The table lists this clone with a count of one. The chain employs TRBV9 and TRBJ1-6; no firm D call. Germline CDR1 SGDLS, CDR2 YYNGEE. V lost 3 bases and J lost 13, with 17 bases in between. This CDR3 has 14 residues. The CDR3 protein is CASSEVGNWSPLHF. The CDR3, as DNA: TGTGCCAGCAGCGAGGTGGGCAATTGGTCCCCCCTCCACTTT. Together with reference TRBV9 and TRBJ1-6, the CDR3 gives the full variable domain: DSGVTQTPKHLITATGQRVTLRCSPRSGDLSVYWYQQSLDQGLQFLIQYYNGEERAKGNILERFSAQQFPDLHSELNLSSLELGDSALYFCASSEVGNWSPLHFGNGTRLTVT.

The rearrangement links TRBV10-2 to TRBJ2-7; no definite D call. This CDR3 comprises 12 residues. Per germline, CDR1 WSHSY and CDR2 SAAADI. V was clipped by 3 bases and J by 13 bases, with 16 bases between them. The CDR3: CASSDPETPLYF. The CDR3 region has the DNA TGCGCCAGCAGTGATCCTGAGACACCGCTTTACTTC.

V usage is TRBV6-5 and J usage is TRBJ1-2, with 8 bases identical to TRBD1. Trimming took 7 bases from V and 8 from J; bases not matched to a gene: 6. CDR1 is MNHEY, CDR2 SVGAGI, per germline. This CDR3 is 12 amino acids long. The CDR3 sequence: CASTDRGSGYTF. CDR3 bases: TGTGCCAGCACTGACAGGGGCTCCGGCTACACCTTC.

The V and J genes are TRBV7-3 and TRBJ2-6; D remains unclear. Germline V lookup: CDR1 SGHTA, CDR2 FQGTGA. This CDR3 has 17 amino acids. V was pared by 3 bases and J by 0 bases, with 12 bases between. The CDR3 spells CASSFPNMGSGANVLTF. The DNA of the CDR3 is TGTGCCAGCAGCTTTCCAAACATGGGCTCTGGGGCCAACGTCCTGACTTTC.

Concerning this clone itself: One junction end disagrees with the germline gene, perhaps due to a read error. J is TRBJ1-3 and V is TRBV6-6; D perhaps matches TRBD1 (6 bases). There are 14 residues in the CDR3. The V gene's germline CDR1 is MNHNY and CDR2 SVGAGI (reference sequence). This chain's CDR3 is CASSYSDLGGLPHF. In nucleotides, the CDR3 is TGTGCCAGCAGTTACTCGGATTTGGGGGGCCTACCACATTTT.

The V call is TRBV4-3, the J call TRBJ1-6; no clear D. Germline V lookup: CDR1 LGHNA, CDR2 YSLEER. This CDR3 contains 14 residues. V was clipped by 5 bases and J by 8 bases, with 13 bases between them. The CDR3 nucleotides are TGCGCCAGCAGCGTACAAGTCTCGCATTCACCCCTCCACTTT. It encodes CASSVQVSHSPLHF.

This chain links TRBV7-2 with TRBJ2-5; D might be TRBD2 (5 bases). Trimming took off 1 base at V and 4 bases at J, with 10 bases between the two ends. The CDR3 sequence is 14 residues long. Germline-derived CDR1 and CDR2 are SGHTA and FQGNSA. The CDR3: CASSLDPGSETQYF. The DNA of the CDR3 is TGTGCCAGCAGCTTAGATCCGGGGTCAGAGACCCAGTACTTC.

The CDR3 sequence: CASSLDSGAIQETQYF. The CDR3 DNA is TGCGCCAGCAGCTTGGATAGCGGGGCGATCCAAGAGACCCAGTACTTC. This rearrangement joins TRBV5-1 to TRBJ2-5, with 8 bases fitting TRBD2. This CDR3 is built from 16 residues. J was trimmed by 1 base and V by 0 bases; bases with no gene match: 5. Germline V lookup: CDR1 SGHRS, CDR2 YFSETQ. Drawing the rest from reference TRBV5-1 and TRBJ2-5, the complete variable domain is KAGVTQTPRYLIKTRGQQVTLSCSPISGHRSVSWYQQTPGQGLQFLFEYFSETQRNKGNFPGRFSGRQFSNSRSEMNVSTLELGDSALYLCASSLDSGAIQETQYFGPGTRLLVL.